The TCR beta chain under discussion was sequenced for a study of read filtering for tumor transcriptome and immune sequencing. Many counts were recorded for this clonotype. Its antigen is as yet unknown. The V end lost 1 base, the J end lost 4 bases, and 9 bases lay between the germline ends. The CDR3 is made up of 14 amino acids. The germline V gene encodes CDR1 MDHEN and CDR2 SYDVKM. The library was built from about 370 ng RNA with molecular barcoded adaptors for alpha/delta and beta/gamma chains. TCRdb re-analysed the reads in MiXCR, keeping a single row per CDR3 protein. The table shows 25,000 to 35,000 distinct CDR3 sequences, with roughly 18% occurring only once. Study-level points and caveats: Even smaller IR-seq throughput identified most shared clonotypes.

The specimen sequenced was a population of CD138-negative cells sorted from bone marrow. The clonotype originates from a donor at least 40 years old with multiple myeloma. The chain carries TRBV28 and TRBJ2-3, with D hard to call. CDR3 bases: TGTGCCAGCAGTTTATCTAGTATCCCAGATACGCAGTATTTT. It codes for CASSLSSIPDTQYF.